This TCR beta chain was documented in a study of cytotoxic CD8 clonotypes in ibrutinib-treated CLL. Turning to the study itself: There were, on average, over 250,000 productive templates and tens of thousands of productive rearrangements per sample.

Study findings and constraints: Under therapy, public clonotypes either contracted or stayed stable, and they were uncommon.

This CDR3 is built from 14 residues. The germline V and J ends were trimmed by 2 bases and 5 bases, with 12 bases remaining between them. CDR1 and CDR2 from the germline V gene are SGHAT and FQNNGV. This clone occurred once. Its antigen remains unknown. The table came from immunoSEQ multiplex PCR; TCRdb's copy has only in-frame clones and leaves some out. The data show around 140,000 clones, about 72% seen once. This chain links TRBV11-2 with TRBJ1-2; D unclear. The sequenced sample was PBMCs, obtained after 12 months of ibrutinib treatment. This receptor was identified in a human donor with chronic lymphocytic leukemia. CDR3 region: CASSLKGPSYGYTF. The CDR3 nucleotides are TGTGCCAGCAGCTTAAAGGGTCCCTCATATGGCTACACCTTC.